The T cell receptor (beta chain) described here comes from a study of response to subunit inactivated influenza vaccine. Study-level findings and limits: Authors proposed each seasonal influenza vaccination draws in few new T cells.

Remarks on this clonotype: Antigen: not known.

TCRdb re-derived calls from the RT-PCR reads in MiXCR, one entry per CDR3 protein. The sample lists some 850,000 distinct CDR3 sequences, less than 20% seen once, with approximately 11% in the top ten. The CDR3 contains 17 residues. V shed 9 bases, J shed 2 bases, and the junction held 16 bases outside the gene matches. Germline V gives CDR1 SGHRS, CDR2 YFSETQ. Here the sequenced sample was PBMCs from blood, taken 5 to 6 days after vaccination. This clonotype was obtained from a man aged 50 or older who received an inactivated influenza vaccine. V usage is TRBV5-1 and J usage is TRBJ2-5; 10 nucleotides align to TRBD1. The CDR3 region has the DNA TGCGCCAACCGAGGAGGGCGACAGGGGGCAAGGCAAGAGACCCAGTACTTC. It encodes CANRGGRQGARQETQYF. The complete variable domain, with remaining parts taken from reference TRBV5-1 and TRBJ2-5, reads KAGVTQTPRYLIKTRGQQVTLSCSPISGHRSVSWYQQTPGQGLQFLFEYFSETQRNKGNFPGRFSGRQFSNSRSEMNVSTLELGDSALYLCANRGGRQGARQETQYFGPGTRLLVL.